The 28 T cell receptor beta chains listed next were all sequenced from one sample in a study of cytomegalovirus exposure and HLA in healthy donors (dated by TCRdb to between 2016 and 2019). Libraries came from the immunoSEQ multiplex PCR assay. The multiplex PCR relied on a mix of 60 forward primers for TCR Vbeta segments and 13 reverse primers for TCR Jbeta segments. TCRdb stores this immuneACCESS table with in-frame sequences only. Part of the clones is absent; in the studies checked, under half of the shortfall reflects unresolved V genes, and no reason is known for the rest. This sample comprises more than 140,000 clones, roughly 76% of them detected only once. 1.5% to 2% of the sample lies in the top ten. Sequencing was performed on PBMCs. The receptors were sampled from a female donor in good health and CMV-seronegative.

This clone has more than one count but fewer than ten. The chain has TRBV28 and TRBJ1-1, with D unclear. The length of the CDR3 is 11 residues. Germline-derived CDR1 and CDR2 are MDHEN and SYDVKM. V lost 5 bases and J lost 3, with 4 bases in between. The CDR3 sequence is CASSPDTEAFF. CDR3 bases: TGTGCCAGCAGTCCAGACACTGAAGCTTTCTTT.

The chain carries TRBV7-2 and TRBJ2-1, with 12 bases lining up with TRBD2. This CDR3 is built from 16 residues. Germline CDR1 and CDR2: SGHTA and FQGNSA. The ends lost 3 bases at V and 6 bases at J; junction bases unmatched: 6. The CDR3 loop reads CASSLSSGGGSNEQFF. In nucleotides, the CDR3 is TGTGCCAGCAGCTTGTCTAGCGGGGGGGGGTCCAATGAGCAGTTCTTC.

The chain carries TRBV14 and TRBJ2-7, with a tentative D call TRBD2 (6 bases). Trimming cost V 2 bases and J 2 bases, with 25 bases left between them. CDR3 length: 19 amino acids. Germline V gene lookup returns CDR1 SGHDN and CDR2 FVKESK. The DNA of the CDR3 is TGTGCCAGCAGCCAAACCTGGGGGGACCGAGGGTCTCCCCCCTACGAGCAGTACTTC. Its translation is CASSQTWGDRGSPPYEQYF.

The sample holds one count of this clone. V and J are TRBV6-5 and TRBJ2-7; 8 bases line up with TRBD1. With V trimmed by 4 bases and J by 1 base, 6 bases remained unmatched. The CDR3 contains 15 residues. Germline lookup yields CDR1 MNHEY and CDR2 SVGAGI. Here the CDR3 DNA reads TGTGCCAGCAGTTTATCAGGGGGCGCTTCCTACGAGCAGTACTTC. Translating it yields CASSLSGGASYEQYF.

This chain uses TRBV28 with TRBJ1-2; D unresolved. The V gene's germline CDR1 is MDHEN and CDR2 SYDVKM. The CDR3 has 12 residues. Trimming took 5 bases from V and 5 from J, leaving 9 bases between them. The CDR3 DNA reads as TGTGCCAGCAGTCTCCCCGGTTATGGCTACACCTTC. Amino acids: CASSLPGYGYTF.

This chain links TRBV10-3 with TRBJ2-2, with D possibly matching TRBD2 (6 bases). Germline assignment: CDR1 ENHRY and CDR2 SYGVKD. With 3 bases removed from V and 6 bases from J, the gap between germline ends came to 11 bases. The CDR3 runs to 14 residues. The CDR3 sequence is CAISDTTSSGELFF. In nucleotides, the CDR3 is TGTGCCATCAGTGATACGACTAGTTCCGGGGAGCTGTTTTTT.

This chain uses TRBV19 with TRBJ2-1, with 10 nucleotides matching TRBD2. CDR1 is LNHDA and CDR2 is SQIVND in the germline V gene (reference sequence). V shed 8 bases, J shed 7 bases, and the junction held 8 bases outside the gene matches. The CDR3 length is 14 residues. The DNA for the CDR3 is TGTGCCAGTTGCGGGACTAGCGTAGGGAATGAGCAGTTCTTC. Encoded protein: CASCGTSVGNEQFF. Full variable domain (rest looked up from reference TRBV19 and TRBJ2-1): DGGITQSPKYLFRKEGQNVTLSCEQNLNHDAMYWYRQDPGQGLRLIYYSQIVNDFQKGDIAEGYSVSREKKESFPLTVTSAQKNPTAFYLCASCGTSVGNEQFFGPGTRLTVL.

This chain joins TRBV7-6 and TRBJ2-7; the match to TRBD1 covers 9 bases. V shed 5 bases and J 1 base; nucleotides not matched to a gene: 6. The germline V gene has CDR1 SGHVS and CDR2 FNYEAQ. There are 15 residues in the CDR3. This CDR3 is CASSVGQGPSYEQYF. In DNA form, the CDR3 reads TGTGCCAGCAGCGTGGGACAGGGTCCATCCTACGAGCAGTACTTC.

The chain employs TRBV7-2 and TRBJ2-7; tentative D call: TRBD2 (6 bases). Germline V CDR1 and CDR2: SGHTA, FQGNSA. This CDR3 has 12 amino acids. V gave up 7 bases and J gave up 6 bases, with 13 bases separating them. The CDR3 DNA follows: TGTGCCAGCAACTACCTGGGGGGCGAGCAGTACTTC. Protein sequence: CASNYLGGEQYF.

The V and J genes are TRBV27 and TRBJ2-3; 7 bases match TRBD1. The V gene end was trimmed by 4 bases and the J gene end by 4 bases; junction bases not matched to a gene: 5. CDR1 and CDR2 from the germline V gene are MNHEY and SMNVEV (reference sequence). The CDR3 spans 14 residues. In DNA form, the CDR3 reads TGTGCCAGCAGTTCAGGGGGTTACTCAGATACGCAGTATTTT. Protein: CASSSGGYSDTQYF.

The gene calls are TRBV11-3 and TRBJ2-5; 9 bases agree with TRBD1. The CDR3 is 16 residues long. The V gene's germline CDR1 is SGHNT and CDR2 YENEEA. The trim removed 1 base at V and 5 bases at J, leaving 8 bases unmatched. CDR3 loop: CASSLGDRDSEETQYF. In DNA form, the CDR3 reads TGTGCCAGCAGCTTAGGGGACAGGGATTCGGAGGAGACCCAGTACTTC.

The chain's CDR3 is CASSSGLAGGPSETQYF. The CDR3 DNA reads TGCGCCAGCAGCTCGGGACTAGCGGGGGGGCCGTCCGAGACCCAGTACTTC. V is TRBV5-1 and J is TRBJ2-5, with TRBD2 identical over 16 bases. The CDR3 has 17 residues. V shed 3 bases, J shed 5 bases, and the junction held 7 bases outside the gene matches. Germline V gene data show CDR1 as SGHRS and CDR2 as YFSETQ.

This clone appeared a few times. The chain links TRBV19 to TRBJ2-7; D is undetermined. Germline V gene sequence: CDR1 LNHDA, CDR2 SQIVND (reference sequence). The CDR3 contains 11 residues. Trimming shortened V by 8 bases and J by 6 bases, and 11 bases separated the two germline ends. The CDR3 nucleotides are TGTGCCAGTTGGGCTCGGTGCGAGCAGTACTTC. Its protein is CASWARCEQYF.

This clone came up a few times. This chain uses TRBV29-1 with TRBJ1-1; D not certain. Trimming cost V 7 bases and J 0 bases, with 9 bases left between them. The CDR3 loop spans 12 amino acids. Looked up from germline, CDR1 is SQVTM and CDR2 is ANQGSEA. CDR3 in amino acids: CSGDYMNTEAFF. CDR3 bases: TGCAGCGGTGATTACATGAACACTGAAGCTTTCTTT.

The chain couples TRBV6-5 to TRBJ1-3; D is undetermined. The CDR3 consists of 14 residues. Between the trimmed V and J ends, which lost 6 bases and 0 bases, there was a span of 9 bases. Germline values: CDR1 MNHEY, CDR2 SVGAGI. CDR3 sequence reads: CASSPISSGNTIYF. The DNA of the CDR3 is TGTGCCAGCAGCCCAATCAGCTCTGGAAACACCATATATTTT.

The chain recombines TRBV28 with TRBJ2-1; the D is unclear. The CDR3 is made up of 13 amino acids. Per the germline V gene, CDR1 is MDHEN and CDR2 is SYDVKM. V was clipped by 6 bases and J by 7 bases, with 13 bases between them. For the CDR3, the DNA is TGTGCCAGCAGCCTGATAGTATTGAATGAGCAGTTCTTC. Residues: CASSLIVLNEQFF.

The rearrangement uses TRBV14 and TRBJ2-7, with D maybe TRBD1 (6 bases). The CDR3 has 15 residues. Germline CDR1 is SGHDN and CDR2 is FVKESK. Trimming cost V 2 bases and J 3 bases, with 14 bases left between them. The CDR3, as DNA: TGTGCCAGCAGCCAATGGGGACATACCGGCTACGAGCAGTACTTC. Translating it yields CASSQWGHTGYEQYF.

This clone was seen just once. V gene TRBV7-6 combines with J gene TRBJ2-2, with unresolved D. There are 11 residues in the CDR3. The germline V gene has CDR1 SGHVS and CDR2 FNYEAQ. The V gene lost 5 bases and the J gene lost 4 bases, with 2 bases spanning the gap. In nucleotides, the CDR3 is TGTGCCAGCAGCCGCACCGGGGAGCTGTTTTTT. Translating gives CASSRTGELFF. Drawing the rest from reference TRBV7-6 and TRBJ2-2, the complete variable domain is GAGVSQSPRYKVTKRGQDVALRCDPISGHVSLYWYRQALGQGPEFLTYFNYEAQQDKSGLPNDRFSAERPEGSISTLTIQRTEQRDSAMYRCASSRTGELFFGEGSRLTVL.

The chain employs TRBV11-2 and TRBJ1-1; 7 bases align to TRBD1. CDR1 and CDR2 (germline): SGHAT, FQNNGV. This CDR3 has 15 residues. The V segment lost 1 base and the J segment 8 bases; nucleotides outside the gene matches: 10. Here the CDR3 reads CASSLGPTGRKEAFF. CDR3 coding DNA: TGTGCCAGCAGCTTAGGACCGACAGGGCGGAAAGAAGCTTTCTTT.

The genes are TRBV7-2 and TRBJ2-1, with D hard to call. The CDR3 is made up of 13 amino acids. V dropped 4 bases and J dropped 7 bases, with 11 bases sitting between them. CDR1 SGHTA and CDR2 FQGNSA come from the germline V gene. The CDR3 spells CASSSGAWNEQFF. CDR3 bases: TGTGCCAGCAGCTCCGGTGCCTGGAATGAGCAGTTCTTC.

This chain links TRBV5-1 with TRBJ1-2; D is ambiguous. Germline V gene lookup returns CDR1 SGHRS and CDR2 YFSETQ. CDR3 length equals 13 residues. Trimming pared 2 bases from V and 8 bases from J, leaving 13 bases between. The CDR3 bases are TGCGCCAGCAGCTTTTTCTCCGCTGAGGGCTACACCTTC. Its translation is CASSFFSAEGYTF.

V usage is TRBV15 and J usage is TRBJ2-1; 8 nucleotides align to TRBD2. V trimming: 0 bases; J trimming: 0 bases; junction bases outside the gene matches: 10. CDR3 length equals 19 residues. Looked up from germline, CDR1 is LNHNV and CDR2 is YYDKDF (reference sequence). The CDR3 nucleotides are TGTGCCACCAGCAGAGATCTTCTAGCGGGTCAAAGCTCCTACAATGAGCAGTTCTTC. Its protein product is CATSRDLLAGQSSYNEQFF.

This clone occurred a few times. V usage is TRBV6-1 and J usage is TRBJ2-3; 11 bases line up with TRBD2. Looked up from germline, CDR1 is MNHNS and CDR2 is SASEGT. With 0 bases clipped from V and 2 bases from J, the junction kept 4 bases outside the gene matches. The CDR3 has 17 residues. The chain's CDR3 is CASSEARLAGNTDTQYF. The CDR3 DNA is TGTGCCAGCAGTGAAGCGCGACTAGCGGGGAACACAGATACGCAGTATTTT.

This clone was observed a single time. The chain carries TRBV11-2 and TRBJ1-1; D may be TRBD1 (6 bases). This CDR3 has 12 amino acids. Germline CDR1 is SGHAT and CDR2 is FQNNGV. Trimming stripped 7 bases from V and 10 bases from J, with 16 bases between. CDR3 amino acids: CASTQDRTRAFF. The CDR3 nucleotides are TGTGCCAGCACCCAAGACAGGACGCGAGCTTTCTTT. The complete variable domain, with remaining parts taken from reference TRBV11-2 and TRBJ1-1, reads EAGVAQSPRYKIIEKRQSVAFWCNPISGHATLYWYQQILGQGPKLLIQFQNNGVVDDSQLPKDRFSAERLKGVDSTLKIQPAKLEDSAVYLCASTQDRTRAFFGQGTRLTVV.

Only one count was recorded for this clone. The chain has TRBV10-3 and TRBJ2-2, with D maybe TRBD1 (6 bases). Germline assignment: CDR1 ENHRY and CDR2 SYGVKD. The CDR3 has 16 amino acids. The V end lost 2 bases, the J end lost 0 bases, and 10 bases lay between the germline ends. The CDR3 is CAISERTGTNTGELFF. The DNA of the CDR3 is TGTGCCATCAGTGAGAGAACAGGGACGAACACCGGGGAGCTGTTTTTT.

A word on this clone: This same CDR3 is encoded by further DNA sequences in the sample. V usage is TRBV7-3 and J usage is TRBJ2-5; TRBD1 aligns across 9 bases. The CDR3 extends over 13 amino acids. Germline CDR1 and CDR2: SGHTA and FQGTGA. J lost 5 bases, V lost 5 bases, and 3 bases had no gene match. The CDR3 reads CASSLGQGETQYF. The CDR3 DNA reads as TGTGCCAGCAGCCTTGGACAGGGGGAGACCCAGTACTTC.

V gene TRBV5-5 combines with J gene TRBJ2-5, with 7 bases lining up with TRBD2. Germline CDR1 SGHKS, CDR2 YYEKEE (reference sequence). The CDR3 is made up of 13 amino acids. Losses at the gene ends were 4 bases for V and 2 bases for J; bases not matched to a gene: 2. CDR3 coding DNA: TGTGCCAGCAGCATGGGACTACAAGAGACCCAGTACTTC. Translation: CASSMGLQETQYF. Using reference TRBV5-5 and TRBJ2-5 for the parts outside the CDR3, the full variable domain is DAGVTQSPTHLIKTRGQQVTLRCSPISGHKSVSWYQQVLGQGPQFIFQYYEKEERGRGNFPDRFSARQFPNYSSELNVNALLLGDSALYLCASSMGLQETQYFGPGTRLLVL.

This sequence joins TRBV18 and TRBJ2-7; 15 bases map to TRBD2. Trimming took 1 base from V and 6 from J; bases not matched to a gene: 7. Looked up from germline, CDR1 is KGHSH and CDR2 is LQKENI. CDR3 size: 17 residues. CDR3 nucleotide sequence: TGTGCCAGCTCACCACTGGGACTAGCGGGAGGTGAGGTCGAGCAGTACTTC. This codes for CASSPLGLAGGEVEQYF. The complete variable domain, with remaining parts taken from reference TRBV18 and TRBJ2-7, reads NAGVMQNPRHLVRRRGQEARLRCSPMKGHSHVYWYRQLPEEGLKFMVYLQKENIIDESGMPKERFSAEFPKEGPSILRIQQVVRGDSAAYFCASSPLGLAGGEVEQYFGPGTRLTVT.